The clone carrying this T cell receptor beta chain came up once. Repertoires were generated with immunoSEQ multiplex PCR, while TCRdb's copy carries only in-frame clones and drops some. The sample contains 310,000 or so clones, roughly 89% of which appear only once. The sample originates from a study of blood T cell repertoires in COVID-19. Germline CDR1 and CDR2: MNHEY and SVGAGI. The CDR3 totals 13 residues. Trimming removed 4 bases from V and 9 bases from J; junction bases left unmatched: 7. The V and J genes are TRBV6-5 and TRBJ1-2; 8 nucleotides align to TRBD1. The sequence came from a woman between 18 and 29 years old who had recovered from COVID-19. The specimen was PBMCs or T cells enriched from blood (not recorded which). The CDR3 protein is CASSSEGTGSYTF. The DNA of the CDR3 is TGTGCCAGCAGTTCGGAGGGGACAGGTAGCTACACCTTC.